A selection of T cell receptor beta chains follows, all from one sample in a study of graft-versus-host responses after intestinal transplantation. Clones were read by immunoSEQ multiplex PCR, and TCRdb kept only the in-frame ones, dropping some. The data contain about 60,000 clones, approximately 88% of them seen just once; the ten biggest clones take up approximately 1.6%. The sample here was ileum tissue, taken more than 350 days after transplant. The origin of the receptors is a human patient who received an intestinal transplant, so some T cells may come from the graft donor. CDR3s include the opening cysteine and the closing phenylalanine or tryptophan. The D gene is left open where the match is weak. Clone size is given for some rows only: seen once, a few or many times, or a class if the clone is expanded.

j_call v_call d_call clone_size cdr3_aa cdr3_nt
TRBJ2-3 TRBV7-9 . . CASTPRADTQYF TGTGCCAGCACTCCCAGGGCAGATACGCAGTATTTT
TRBJ2-7 TRBV15 . . CATSSTTGWGEQYF TGTGCCACCAGCTCAACGACTGGGTGGGGAGAGCAGTACTTC
TRBJ2-3 TRBV9 . . CASSVGSSISTDTQYF TGTGCCAGCAGCGTAGGCAGTTCAATTAGCACAGATACGCAGTATTTT
TRBJ1-5 TRBV4-2 . . CASSQDGWGWNQPQHF TGTGCCAGCAGCCAAGATGGGTGGGGTTGGAATCAGCCCCAGCATTTT
TRBJ1-2 TRBV6-5 TRBD1 few CASRHRQGRGYTF TGTGCCAGCAGGCACCGACAGGGCAGGGGCTACACCTTC
TRBJ1-5 TRBV7-2 . . CASSLERSNQPQHF TGTGCCAGCAGCTTAGAACGCTCGAATCAGCCCCAGCATTTT
TRBJ2-1 TRBV25-1 . . CASISQRVEEQFF TGTGCCAGTATAAGCCAGCGGGTGGAAGAGCAGTTCTTC
TRBJ2-1 TRBV7-3 TRBD2 . CASSLPGTSSYNEQFF TGTGCCAGCAGCTTACCGGGGACTAGCTCCTACAATGAGCAGTTCTTC
TRBJ2-1 TRBV5-1 TRBD2 . CASSLLAGGPLQYNEQFF TGCGCCAGCAGCTTACTAGCGGGGGGCCCCCTACAATACAATGAGCAGTTCTTC
TRBJ2-1 TRBV7-3 . once CASSRDYNEQFF TGTGCCAGCAGCCGGGACTACAATGAGCAGTTCTTC
TRBJ2-1 TRBV10-3 TRBD1 . CATTHAGQGRPNEQFF TGTGCCACTACTCACGCCGGACAGGGGCGACCCAATGAGCAGTTCTTC
TRBJ2-6 TRBV5-4 . . CASSLAFTGANVLTF TGTGCCAGCAGCTTGGCGTTCACTGGGGCCAACGTCCTGACTTTC
TRBJ2-4 TRBV4-1 . . CASSLRDNPNIQYF TGCGCCAGCAGCCTACGGGATAACCCAAACATTCAGTACTTC
TRBJ2-1 TRBV2 . . CASSADFTLNEQFF TGTGCCAGCAGTGCGGACTTTACTCTGAATGAGCAGTTCTTC
TRBJ2-2 TRBV14 . . CASSLVGGRGELFF TGTGCCAGCAGCCTGGTTGGGGGGCGCGGGGAGCTGTTTTTT
TRBJ1-6 TRBV28 . . CASSSVQDLYSPLHF TGTGCCAGCAGTTCGGTCCAAGACCTCTATTCACCCCTCCACTTT
TRBJ2-5 TRBV2 . . CASSERAQIRETQYF TGTGCCAGCAGTGAAAGAGCCCAGATTCGAGAGACCCAGTACTTC
TRBJ2-3 TRBV6-1 TRBD2 . CASRSRGGGDTQYF TGTGCCAGCAGAAGCCGCGGGGGAGGTGATACGCAGTATTTT
TRBJ1-5 TRBV21-1 . . CASSKGRGRGYISNQPQHF TGTGCCAGCAGCAAAGGTAGAGGGAGGGGGTATATCAGCAATCAGCCCCAGCATTTT
TRBJ1-5 TRBV5-1 . . CASSWSFNQPQHF TGCGCCAGCAGCTGGAGTTTTAATCAGCCCCAGCATTTT
TRBJ2-6 TRBV30 . . CAWAKLAAGANVLTF TGTGCCTGGGCCAAACTAGCCGCAGGGGCCAACGTCCTGACTTTC
TRBJ2-7 TRBV6-1 TRBD1 few CASSEIDRGDYEQYF TGTGCCAGCAGTGAAATTGACAGGGGGGACTACGAGCAGTACTTC
TRBJ2-3 TRBV6-4 TRBD2 . CASSSSGGADTQYF TGTGCCAGCAGTTCTAGCGGGGGGGCAGATACGCAGTATTTT
TRBJ1-5 TRBV18 TRBD1 . CASSSSGGTGSNQPQHF TGTGCCAGCTCATCTTCGGGGGGGACAGGTTCCAATCAGCCCCAGCATTTT
TRBJ2-5 TRBV12-5 . . CASGPGQYSGGGQETQYF TGTGCTAGTGGCCCCGGCCAGTATAGCGGAGGAGGGCAAGAGACCCAGTACTTC
TRBJ1-1 TRBV19 . . CASIPMGHTEAFF TGTGCCAGTATCCCCATGGGGCACACTGAAGCTTTCTTT
TRBJ2-7 TRBV6-5 . once CASKGVVWGEQYF TGTGCCAGCAAGGGGGTTGTTTGGGGCGAGCAGTACTTC
TRBJ2-5 TRBV6-6 . . CASSYSPRQETQYF TGTGCCAGCAGTTATAGTCCAAGACAAGAGACCCAGTACTTC
TRBJ2-1 TRBV6-5 TRBD2 once CASSPSGGYNEQFF TGTGCCAGCAGTCCCAGCGGGGGTTACAATGAGCAGTTCTTC
TRBJ2-5 TRBV6-1 TRBD2 . CASSERGGLAGGKETQYF TGTGCCAGCAGTGAAAGGGGGGGGCTAGCGGGAGGGAAAGAGACCCAGTACTTC
TRBJ2-2 TRBV9 . . CASSGVTRDTGELFF TGTGCCAGCAGCGGAGTCACCAGGGACACCGGGGAGCTGTTTTTT
TRBJ2-3 TRBV29-1 TRBD2 few CSVRDYGTSAPSVAQYF TGCAGCGTACGGGATTATGGGACTAGCGCCCCCTCGGTGGCGCAGTATTTT
TRBJ1-4 TRBV25-1 . . CASSEFGGKDEKLFF TGTGCCAGCAGTGAATTTGGGGGGAAGGATGAAAAACTGTTTTTT
TRBJ2-1 TRBV28 . . CASSLSSDYNEQFF TGTGCCAGCAGTTTATCTAGCGACTACAATGAGCAGTTCTTC
TRBJ1-2 TRBV10-1 TRBD1 . CASRDDRGYGYTF TGCGCCAGCAGAGACGACAGGGGCTATGGCTACACCTTC
TRBJ2-1 TRBV6-5 TRBD2 . CASSYGGGNYNEQFF TGTGCCAGCAGTTATGGGGGAGGGAACTACAATGAGCAGTTCTTC
TRBJ2-3 TRBV5-1 . . CASSSRTSTDTQYF TGCGCCAGCAGCTCTCGGACTAGCACAGATACGCAGTATTTT
TRBJ2-5 TRBV28 . . CASSLFPRVDQETQYF TGTGCCAGCAGTCTCTTTCCCAGGGTGGACCAAGAGACCCAGTACTTC
TRBJ1-1 TRBV5-4 . . CASSLNPQGGLGTEAFF TGTGCCAGCAGCTTAAACCCCCAAGGGGGGCTAGGCACTGAAGCTTTCTTT
TRBJ1-1 TRBV10-2 . . CASSKGSSANTEAFF TGCGCCAGCAGCAAGGGGAGCTCAGCGAACACTGAAGCTTTCTTT
TRBJ2-3 TRBV4-1 . . CASSTLISLDTQYF TGCGCCAGCAGCACCTTGATTAGTTTGGATACGCAGTATTTT
TRBJ1-2 TRBV29-1 . . CSVAGGSNYGYTF TGCAGCGTTGCGGGGGGGTCAAACTATGGCTACACCTTC
TRBJ1-2 TRBV7-2 . . CASSLDGPTHYGYTF TGTGCCAGCAGCTTAGACGGCCCGACGCACTATGGCTACACCTTC
TRBJ1-5 TRBV2 . . CASHWARDQPQHF TGTGCCAGCCATTGGGCGAGGGATCAGCCCCAGCATTTT
TRBJ2-1 TRBV6-5 . once CASSYSGGHGEQFF TGTGCCAGCAGTTACTCTGGGGGCCACGGTGAGCAGTTCTTC
TRBJ1-2 TRBV5-5 . . CASRPTPDRKNGYTF TGTGCCAGCAGGCCTACCCCGGACAGAAAAAACGGCTACACCTTC
TRBJ2-7 TRBV23-1 TRBD1 . CASSHPGEDRGYEQYF TGCGCCAGCAGTCACCCCGGCGAGGACAGGGGCTACGAGCAGTACTTC
TRBJ2-1 TRBV9 . . CASSVARATEQFF TGTGCCAGCAGCGTAGCCAGGGCTACTGAGCAGTTCTTC
TRBJ1-3 TRBV7-2 . . CASSLQALSGNTIYF TGTGCCAGCAGCTTACAGGCCCTCTCTGGAAACACCATATATTTT
TRBJ1-1 TRBV19 TRBD1 . CATGGTEAFF TGTGCCACAGGGGGCACTGAAGCTTTCTTT
TRBJ1-2 TRBV6-6 . . CASSIDRDYGYTF TGTGCCAGCAGTATCGACAGAGACTATGGCTACACCTTC
TRBJ2-7 TRBV5-5 . . CASSLGWAADLDEQYF TGTGCCAGCAGCTTGGGGTGGGCGGCAGACCTTGACGAGCAGTACTTC
TRBJ2-1 TRBV13 TRBD2 . CASSLGQVSGRAYNEQFF TGTGCCAGCAGCTTAGGCCAGGTTAGCGGGAGGGCCTACAATGAGCAGTTCTTC
TRBJ1-5 TRBV4-1 . . CASSQDERNQPQHF TGCGCCAGCAGCCAAGATGAGCGAAATCAGCCCCAGCATTTT
TRBJ2-1 TRBV5-1 TRBD2 few CASSPKRREGLEQFF TGCGCCAGCAGCCCGAAGAGGCGGGAGGGCCTTGAGCAGTTCTTC
TRBJ2-1 TRBV12-5 . . CASAQQDEQFF TGTGCTAGTGCCCAACAGGATGAGCAGTTCTTC
TRBJ1-2 TRBV6-5 TRBD1 once CASRGTGDNFSGYTF TGTGCCAGTCGCGGTACAGGGGATAATTTCTCTGGCTACACCTTC
TRBJ1-1 TRBV5-4 . . CASSLEGLAEAFF TGTGCCAGCAGCTTGGAAGGGTTGGCTGAAGCTTTCTTT
TRBJ2-7 TRBV9 TRBD2 . CASSPSGEGDEQYF TGTGCCAGCAGCCCCTCGGGGGAGGGAGACGAGCAGTACTTC
TRBJ2-7 TRBV5-1 TRBD2 . CASSLTLTGGYEQYF TGCGCCAGCAGCTTGACCCTGACGGGGGGGTACGAGCAGTACTTC